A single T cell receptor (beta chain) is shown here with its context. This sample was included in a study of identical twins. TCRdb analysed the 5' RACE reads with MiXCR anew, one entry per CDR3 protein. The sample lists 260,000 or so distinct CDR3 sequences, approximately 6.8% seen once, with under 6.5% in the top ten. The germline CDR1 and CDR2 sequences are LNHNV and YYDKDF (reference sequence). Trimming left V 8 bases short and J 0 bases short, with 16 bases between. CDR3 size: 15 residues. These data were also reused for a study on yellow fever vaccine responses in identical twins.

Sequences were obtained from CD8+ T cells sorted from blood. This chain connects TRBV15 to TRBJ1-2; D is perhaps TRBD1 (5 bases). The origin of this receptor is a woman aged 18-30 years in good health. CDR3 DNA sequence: TGTGCCACCGGGGGACCCGGAGATCCTAACTATGGCTACACCTTC. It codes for CATGGPGDPNYGYTF. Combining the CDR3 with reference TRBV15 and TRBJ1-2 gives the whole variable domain DAMVIQNPRYQVTQFGKPVTLSCSQTLNHNVMYWYQQKSSQAPKLLFHYYDKDFNNEADTPDNFQSRRPNTSFCFLDIRSPGLGDTAMYLCATGGPGDPNYGYTFGSGTRLTVV.